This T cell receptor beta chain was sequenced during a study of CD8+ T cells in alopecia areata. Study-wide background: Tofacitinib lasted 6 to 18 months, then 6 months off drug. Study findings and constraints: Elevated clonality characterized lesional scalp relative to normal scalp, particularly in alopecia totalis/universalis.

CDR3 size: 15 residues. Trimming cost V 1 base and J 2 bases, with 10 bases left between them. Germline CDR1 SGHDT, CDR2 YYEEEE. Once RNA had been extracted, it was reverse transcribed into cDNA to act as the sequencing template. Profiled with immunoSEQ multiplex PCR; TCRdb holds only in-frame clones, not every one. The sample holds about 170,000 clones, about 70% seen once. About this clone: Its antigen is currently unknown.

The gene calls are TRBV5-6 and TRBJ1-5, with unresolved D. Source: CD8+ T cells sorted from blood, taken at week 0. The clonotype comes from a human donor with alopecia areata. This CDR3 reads CASSLWGSGNQPQHF. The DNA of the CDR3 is TGTGCCAGCAGCTTGTGGGGAAGTGGCAATCAGCCCCAGCATTTT. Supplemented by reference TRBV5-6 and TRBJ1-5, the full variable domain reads DAGVTQSPTHLIKTRGQQVTLRCSPKSGHDTVSWYQQALGQGPQFIFQYYEEEERQRGNFPDRFSGHQFPNYSSELNVNALLLGDSALYLCASSLWGSGNQPQHFGDGTRLSIL.